This is a list of T cell receptor beta chains from one sample in a study of blood T cells in healthy people across ages. TCRdb analysed the 5' RACE reads with MiXCR anew, one entry per CDR3 protein. This sample has some 710,000 distinct CDR3 sequences, with 22% found just once. Sequenced input: blood. These receptors were taken from a man aged 70-80 years in good health. CDR3s include the opening cysteine and the closing phenylalanine or tryptophan. Each record gives: D gene, clone size, J gene, V gene, CDR3 DNA, CDR3 protein. A D gene is named only where the DNA matches it firmly. Some rows have no size entry. The others give once, few or many, or a class for an expanded clone.

D gene: TRBD2
clone size: .
J gene: TRBJ2-1
V gene: TRBV3-1
CDR3 DNA: TGTGCCAGCAGCCCGACGGGAGGCCACTACAATGAGCAGTTCTTC
CDR3 protein: CASSPTGGHYNEQFF

D gene: .
clone size: .
J gene: TRBJ1-4
V gene: TRBV6-1
CDR3 DNA: TGTGCCAGCAGTGAATTCCGGAATTCCAATGAAAAACTGTTTTTT
CDR3 protein: CASSEFRNSNEKLFF

D gene: .
clone size: .
J gene: TRBJ2-1
V gene: TRBV12-5
CDR3 DNA: TGTGCTAGTGGTTTGGTCGGTTTCGGCAATGAGCAGTTCTTC
CDR3 protein: CASGLVGFGNEQFF

D gene: .
clone size: .
J gene: TRBJ2-1
V gene: TRBV3-1
CDR3 DNA: TGTGCCAGCAGCCAAGAGTGGCTTAATGAGCAGTTCTTC
CDR3 protein: CASSQEWLNEQFF

D gene: .
clone size: many
J gene: TRBJ1-5
V gene: TRBV27
CDR3 DNA: TGTGCCAGCAGTTTATACGGACAGTATAGCAATCAGCCCCAGCATTTT
CDR3 protein: CASSLYGQYSNQPQHF

D gene: .
clone size: .
J gene: TRBJ2-1
V gene: TRBV7-9
CDR3 DNA: TGTGCCAGCAGCGAAGGATCTATTTACAATGAGCAGTTCTTC
CDR3 protein: CASSEGSIYNEQFF

D gene: .
clone size: .
J gene: TRBJ1-4
V gene: TRBV5-5
CDR3 DNA: TGTGCCAGCAGCTTGGGGGGGTCGGACAAGAGTGAAAAACTGTTTTTT
CDR3 protein: CASSLGGSDKSEKLFF

D gene: .
clone size: .
J gene: TRBJ2-3
V gene: TRBV20-1
CDR3 DNA: TGCAGTGCTAGAGCCGTCCGGGACACAGATACGCAGTATTTT
CDR3 protein: CSARAVRDTDTQYF

D gene: .
clone size: few
J gene: TRBJ2-1
V gene: TRBV12-3/TRBV12-4
CDR3 DNA: TGTGCCAGCGCATCCCAGGGGAATGAGCAGTTCTTC
CDR3 protein: CASASQGNEQFF

D gene: .
clone size: few
J gene: TRBJ2-7
V gene: TRBV12-3/TRBV12-4
CDR3 DNA: TGTGCCAGCAGTCTATACAGGGCCGGGGATCACGAGCAGTACTTC
CDR3 protein: CASSLYRAGDHEQYF

D gene: .
clone size: .
J gene: TRBJ2-3
V gene: TRBV27
CDR3 DNA: TGTGCCAGCAGTTTCCGGTGGGGCACAGATACGCAGTATTTT
CDR3 protein: CASSFRWGTDTQYF

D gene: .
clone size: few
J gene: TRBJ1-5
V gene: TRBV25-1
CDR3 DNA: TGTGCCAGCAGTGATCCAGGCGAACACAATCAGCCCCAGCATTTT
CDR3 protein: CASSDPGEHNQPQHF

D gene: TRBD1
clone size: .
J gene: TRBJ1-4
V gene: TRBV5-1
CDR3 DNA: TGCGCCAGCAGCCCCTCAGGGGGCGGATTTGAAAAACTGTTTTTT
CDR3 protein: CASSPSGGGFEKLFF

D gene: .
clone size: few
J gene: TRBJ2-1
V gene: TRBV27
CDR3 DNA: TGTGCCAGCCTACAGGGCCCCAGCGGGGCATCCTACAATGAGCAGTTCTTC
CDR3 protein: CASLQGPSGASYNEQFF

D gene: .
clone size: .
J gene: TRBJ1-2
V gene: TRBV20-1
CDR3 DNA: TGCAGTGAGTTACAGGGAAACTATGGCTACACCTTC
CDR3 protein: CSELQGNYGYTF

D gene: .
clone size: .
J gene: TRBJ2-3
V gene: TRBV25-1
CDR3 DNA: TGTGCCAGCAGTGAAAACCCCACAGATACGCAGTATTTT
CDR3 protein: CASSENPTDTQYF

D gene: TRBD1
clone size: .
J gene: TRBJ2-5
V gene: TRBV29-1
CDR3 DNA: TGCAGCGCTACAGGGGGCCCAGAGACCCAGTACTTC
CDR3 protein: CSATGGPETQYF

D gene: TRBD1
clone size: few
J gene: TRBJ2-5
V gene: TRBV12-3/TRBV12-4
CDR3 DNA: TGTGCCAGCAGTCCGACAGGGATTGGACAAGAGACCCAGTACTTC
CDR3 protein: CASSPTGIGQETQYF

D gene: .
clone size: few
J gene: TRBJ2-5
V gene: TRBV18
CDR3 DNA: TGTGCCAGCTCACCAGAAGTCCCAGGCGCGAAAGAGACCCAGTACTTC
CDR3 protein: CASSPEVPGAKETQYF

D gene: .
clone size: few
J gene: TRBJ2-7
V gene: TRBV3-1
CDR3 DNA: TGTGCCAGCAGCCCGGGACATGCCACTGGTTACGAGCAGTACTTC
CDR3 protein: CASSPGHATGYEQYF

D gene: TRBD2
clone size: .
J gene: TRBJ2-7
V gene: TRBV4-2
CDR3 DNA: TGTGCCAGCAGCCGGGGGGGGAGTTTGGGAGAGCAGTACTTC
CDR3 protein: CASSRGGSLGEQYF

D gene: TRBD1
clone size: .
J gene: TRBJ2-5
V gene: TRBV16
CDR3 DNA: TGTGCCAGCAGCCAATCGGACAGGGGAGGACAAGAGACCCAGTACTTC
CDR3 protein: CASSQSDRGGQETQYF

D gene: .
clone size: few
J gene: TRBJ1-2
V gene: TRBV30
CDR3 DNA: TGTGCCTGGAGTCGAGGGGGACGGGAGTTCTATGGCTACACCTTC
CDR3 protein: CAWSRGGREFYGYTF

D gene: TRBD2
clone size: .
J gene: TRBJ2-5
V gene: TRBV20-1
CDR3 DNA: TGCAGTGGTGGGACTAGCGGGAGGACAATACTTAAAGGGGAGACCCAGTACTTC
CDR3 protein: CSGGTSGRTILKGETQYF

D gene: .
clone size: .
J gene: TRBJ2-1
V gene: TRBV5-1
CDR3 DNA: TGCGCCAGCAGCAGCCGCGGGGATTCTAATGAGCAGTTCTTC
CDR3 protein: CASSSRGDSNEQFF

D gene: TRBD2
clone size: many
J gene: TRBJ2-3
V gene: TRBV12-3/TRBV12-4
CDR3 DNA: TGTGCCAGCAGTTTCGGGGGGGAGGTTAGCACAGATACGCAGTATTTT
CDR3 protein: CASSFGGEVSTDTQYF

D gene: TRBD2
clone size: .
J gene: TRBJ2-5
V gene: TRBV12-3/TRBV12-4
CDR3 DNA: TGTGCCAGCAGTTGGGGCGGGGGGGGCCAAGAGACCCAGTACTTC
CDR3 protein: CASSWGGGGQETQYF

D gene: .
clone size: .
J gene: TRBJ2-3
V gene: TRBV29-1
CDR3 DNA: TGCAGCGGCAACCGGGACACCAGTACAGATACGCAGTATTTT
CDR3 protein: CSGNRDTSTDTQYF

D gene: TRBD2
clone size: few
J gene: TRBJ2-5
V gene: TRBV7-9
CDR3 DNA: TGTGCCAGCAGCTTAGCGGCTAGCGGGGGGTTAGGAGAGACCCAGTACTTC
CDR3 protein: CASSLAASGGLGETQYF

D gene: .
clone size: .
J gene: TRBJ2-4
V gene: TRBV11-3
CDR3 DNA: TGTGCCAGCAGCAGCTATACGGGAAACATTCAGTACTTC
CDR3 protein: CASSSYTGNIQYF

D gene: .
clone size: few
J gene: TRBJ2-7
V gene: TRBV4-1
CDR3 DNA: TGCGCCAGCAGCCAAGATCTTAGGGGTACCTACGAGCAGTACTTC
CDR3 protein: CASSQDLRGTYEQYF

D gene: TRBD2
clone size: many
J gene: TRBJ2-2
V gene: TRBV5-1
CDR3 DNA: TGCGCCAGCAGCCCCTGGACTAGCGACGGGGAGCTGTTTTTT
CDR3 protein: CASSPWTSDGELFF

D gene: TRBD2
clone size: .
J gene: TRBJ2-1
V gene: TRBV7-2
CDR3 DNA: TGTGCCAGCAGCTCTCTAGCGGGAGGGGATGAGCAGTTCTTC
CDR3 protein: CASSSLAGGDEQFF

D gene: .
clone size: .
J gene: TRBJ1-1
V gene: TRBV29-1
CDR3 DNA: TGCAGCGTTCGGGTCGAAATGAACACTGAAGCTTTCTTT
CDR3 protein: CSVRVEMNTEAFF

D gene: .
clone size: many
J gene: TRBJ2-3
V gene: TRBV19
CDR3 DNA: TGTGCCAGTAGCATTGGCGGGAGCACAGATACGCAGTATTTT
CDR3 protein: CASSIGGSTDTQYF

D gene: .
clone size: few
J gene: TRBJ2-7
V gene: TRBV29-1
CDR3 DNA: TGCAGCGCCCTGAGGGACTCCTACGAGCAGTACTTC
CDR3 protein: CSALRDSYEQYF

D gene: .
clone size: .
J gene: TRBJ1-1
V gene: TRBV25-1
CDR3 DNA: TGTGCCAGCAGTGAAGGGACTAGGTCGGAAGCTTTCTTT
CDR3 protein: CASSEGTRSEAFF

D gene: .
clone size: few
J gene: TRBJ1-1
V gene: TRBV25-1
CDR3 DNA: TGTGCCAGCAGTGAAGCAGGGGCTGGTAGCACTGAAGCTTTCTTT
CDR3 protein: CASSEAGAGSTEAFF

D gene: .
clone size: few
J gene: TRBJ2-1
V gene: TRBV4-3
CDR3 DNA: TGCGCCAGCAGCCAAGAGGGCCAGCGGCCCTACAATGAGCAGTTCTTC
CDR3 protein: CASSQEGQRPYNEQFF

D gene: .
clone size: many
J gene: TRBJ1-1
V gene: TRBV4-1
CDR3 DNA: TGCGCCAGCAGCCAAGGACTCTTGAACACTGAAGCTTTCTTT
CDR3 protein: CASSQGLLNTEAFF

D gene: .
clone size: .
J gene: TRBJ2-6
V gene: TRBV20-1
CDR3 DNA: TGCAGTGCTGTCGTCCGCTCTGGGGCCAACGTCCTGACTTTC
CDR3 protein: CSAVVRSGANVLTF